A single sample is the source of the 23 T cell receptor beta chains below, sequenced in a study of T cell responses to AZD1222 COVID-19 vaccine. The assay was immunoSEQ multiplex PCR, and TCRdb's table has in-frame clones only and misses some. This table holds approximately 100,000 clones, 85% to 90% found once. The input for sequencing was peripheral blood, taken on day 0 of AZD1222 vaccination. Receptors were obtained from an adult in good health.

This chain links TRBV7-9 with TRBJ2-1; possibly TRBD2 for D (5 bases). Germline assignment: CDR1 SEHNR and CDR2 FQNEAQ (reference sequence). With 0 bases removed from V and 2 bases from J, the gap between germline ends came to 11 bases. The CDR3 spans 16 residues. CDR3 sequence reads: CASSLASLAAYNEQFF. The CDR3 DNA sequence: TGTGCCAGCAGCTTAGCCTCCCTAGCAGCCTACAATGAGCAGTTCTTC.

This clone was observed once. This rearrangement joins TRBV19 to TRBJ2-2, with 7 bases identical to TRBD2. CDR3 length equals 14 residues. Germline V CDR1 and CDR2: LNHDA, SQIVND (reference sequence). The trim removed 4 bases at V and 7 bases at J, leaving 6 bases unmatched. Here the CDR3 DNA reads TGTGCCAGTAGTACCCAGAGCGGGATCGGGGAGCTGTTTTTT. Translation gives CASSTQSGIGELFF.

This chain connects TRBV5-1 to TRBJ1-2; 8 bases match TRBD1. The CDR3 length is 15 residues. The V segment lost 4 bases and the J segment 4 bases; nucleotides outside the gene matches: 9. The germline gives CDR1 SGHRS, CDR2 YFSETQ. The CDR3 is CASSPGQGGPYGYTF. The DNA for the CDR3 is TGCGCCAGCAGCCCCGGACAGGGAGGGCCCTATGGCTACACCTTC.

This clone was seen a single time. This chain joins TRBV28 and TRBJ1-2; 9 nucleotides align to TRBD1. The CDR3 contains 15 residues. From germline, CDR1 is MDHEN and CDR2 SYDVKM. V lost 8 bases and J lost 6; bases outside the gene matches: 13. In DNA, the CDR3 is TGTGCCAGCGGGTCCGGGACAGGGTATTTCCATGGCTACACCTTC. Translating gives CASGSGTGYFHGYTF.

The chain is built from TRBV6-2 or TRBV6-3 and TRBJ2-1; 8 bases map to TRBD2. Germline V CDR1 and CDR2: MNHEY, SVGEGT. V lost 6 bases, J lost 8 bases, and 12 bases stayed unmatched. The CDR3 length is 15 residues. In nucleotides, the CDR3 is TGTGCCAGCAGCCGCGAGTTAGCGGGGCTCTATGAGCAGTTCTTC. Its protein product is CASSRELAGLYEQFF.

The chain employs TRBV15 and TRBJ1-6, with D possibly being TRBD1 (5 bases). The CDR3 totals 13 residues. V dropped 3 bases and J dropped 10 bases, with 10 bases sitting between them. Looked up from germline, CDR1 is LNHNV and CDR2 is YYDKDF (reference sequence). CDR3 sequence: CATSRGRSSPLHF. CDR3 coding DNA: TGTGCCACCAGCAGGGGACGGTCCTCACCCCTCCACTTT.

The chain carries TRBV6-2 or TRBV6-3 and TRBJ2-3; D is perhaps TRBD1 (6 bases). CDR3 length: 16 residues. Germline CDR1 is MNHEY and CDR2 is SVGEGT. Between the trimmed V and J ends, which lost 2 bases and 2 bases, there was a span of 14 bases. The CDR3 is CASSYDWGPLTDTQYF. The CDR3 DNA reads TGTGCCAGCAGTTACGATTGGGGGCCTCTCACAGATACGCAGTATTTT.

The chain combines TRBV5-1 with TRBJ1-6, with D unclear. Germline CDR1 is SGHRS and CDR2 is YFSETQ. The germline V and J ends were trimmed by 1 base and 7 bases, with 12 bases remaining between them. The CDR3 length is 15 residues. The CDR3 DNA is TGCGCCAGCAGCTTGTTCGGGGAAAACAATTCACCCCTCCACTTT. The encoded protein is CASSLFGENNSPLHF.

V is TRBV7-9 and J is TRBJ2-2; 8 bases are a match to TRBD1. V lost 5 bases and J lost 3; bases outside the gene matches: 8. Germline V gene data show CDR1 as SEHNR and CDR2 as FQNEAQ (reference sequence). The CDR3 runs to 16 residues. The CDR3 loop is CASSPKQGADTGELFF. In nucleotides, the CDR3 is TGTGCCAGCAGCCCCAAGCAGGGGGCAGACACCGGGGAGCTGTTTTTT.

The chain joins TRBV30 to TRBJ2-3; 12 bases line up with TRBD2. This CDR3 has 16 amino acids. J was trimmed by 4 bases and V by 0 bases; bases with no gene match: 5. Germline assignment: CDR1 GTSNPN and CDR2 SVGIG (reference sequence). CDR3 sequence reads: CAWSVELAGGADTQYF. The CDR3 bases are TGTGCCTGGAGTGTAGAACTAGCGGGGGGCGCAGATACGCAGTATTTT.

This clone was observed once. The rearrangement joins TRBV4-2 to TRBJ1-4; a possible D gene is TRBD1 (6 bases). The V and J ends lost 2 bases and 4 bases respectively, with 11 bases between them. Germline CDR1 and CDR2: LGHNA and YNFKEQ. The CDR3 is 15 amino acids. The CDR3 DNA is TGTGCCAGCAGCCAAATGACAGGCCTTAATGAAAAACTGTTTTTT. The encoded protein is CASSQMTGLNEKLFF.

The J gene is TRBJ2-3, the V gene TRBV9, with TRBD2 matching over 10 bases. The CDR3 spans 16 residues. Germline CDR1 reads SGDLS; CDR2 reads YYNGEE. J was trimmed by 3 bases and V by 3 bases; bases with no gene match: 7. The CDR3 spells CASSDTGTSVTDTQYF. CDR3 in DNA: TGTGCCAGCAGCGACACCGGGACTAGCGTTACAGATACGCAGTATTTT.

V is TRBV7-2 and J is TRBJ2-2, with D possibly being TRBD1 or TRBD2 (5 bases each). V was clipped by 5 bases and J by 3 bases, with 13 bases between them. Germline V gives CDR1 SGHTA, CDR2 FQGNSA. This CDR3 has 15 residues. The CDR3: CASSPWDRDTGELFF. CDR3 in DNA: TGTGCCAGCAGCCCCTGGGACCGGGACACCGGGGAGCTGTTTTTT.

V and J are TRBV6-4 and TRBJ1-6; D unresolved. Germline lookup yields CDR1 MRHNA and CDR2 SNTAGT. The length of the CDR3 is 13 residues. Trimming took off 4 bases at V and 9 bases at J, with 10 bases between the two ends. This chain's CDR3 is CASSVGPSSPLHF. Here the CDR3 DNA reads TGTGCCAGCAGTGTCGGACCGAGTTCACCCCTCCACTTT.

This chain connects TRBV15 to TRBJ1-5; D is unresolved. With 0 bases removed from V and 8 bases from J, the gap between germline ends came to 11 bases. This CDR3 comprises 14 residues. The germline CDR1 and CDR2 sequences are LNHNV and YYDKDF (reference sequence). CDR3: CATSRDGGMEPQHF. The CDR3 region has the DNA TGTGCCACCAGCAGAGATGGCGGGATGGAGCCCCAGCATTTT.

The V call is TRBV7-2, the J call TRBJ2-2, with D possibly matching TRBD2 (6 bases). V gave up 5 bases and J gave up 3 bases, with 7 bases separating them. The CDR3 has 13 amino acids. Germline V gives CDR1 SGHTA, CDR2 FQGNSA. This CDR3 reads CASSRDYTGELFF. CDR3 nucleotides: TGTGCCAGCAGCCGGGACTACACCGGGGAGCTGTTTTTT.

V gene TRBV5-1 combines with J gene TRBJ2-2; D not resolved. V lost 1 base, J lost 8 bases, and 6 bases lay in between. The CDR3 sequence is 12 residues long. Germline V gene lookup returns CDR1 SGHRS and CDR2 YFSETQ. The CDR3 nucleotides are TGCGCCAGCAGCTTGTTTCCTGGGGAGCTGTTTTTT. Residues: CASSLFPGELFF.

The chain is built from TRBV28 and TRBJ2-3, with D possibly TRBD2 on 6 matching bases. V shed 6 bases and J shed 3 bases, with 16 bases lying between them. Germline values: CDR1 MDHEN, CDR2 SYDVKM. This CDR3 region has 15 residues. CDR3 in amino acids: CASRPLGGVTDTQYF. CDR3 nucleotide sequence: TGTGCCAGCAGGCCCCTCGGCGGGGTGACAGATACGCAGTATTTT.

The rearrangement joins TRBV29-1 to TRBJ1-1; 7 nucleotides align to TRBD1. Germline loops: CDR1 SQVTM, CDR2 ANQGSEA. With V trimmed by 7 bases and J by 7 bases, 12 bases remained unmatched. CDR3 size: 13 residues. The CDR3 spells CSADPTGNLEAFF. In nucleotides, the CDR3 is TGCAGCGCTGACCCGACAGGGAATCTTGAAGCTTTCTTT. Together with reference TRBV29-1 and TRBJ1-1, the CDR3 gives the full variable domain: SAVISQKPSRDICQRGTSLTIQCQVDSQVTMMFWYRQQPGQSLTLIATANQGSEATYESGFVIDKFPISRPNLTFSTLTVSNMSPEDSSIYLCSADPTGNLEAFFGQGTRLTVV.

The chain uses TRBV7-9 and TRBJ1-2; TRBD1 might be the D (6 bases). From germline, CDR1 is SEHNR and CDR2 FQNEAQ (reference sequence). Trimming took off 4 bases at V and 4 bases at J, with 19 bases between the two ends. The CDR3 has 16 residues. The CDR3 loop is CASSSTPSDRSYGYTF. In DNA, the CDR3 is TGTGCCAGCAGCTCCACCCCTTCTGACAGGTCCTATGGCTACACCTTC.

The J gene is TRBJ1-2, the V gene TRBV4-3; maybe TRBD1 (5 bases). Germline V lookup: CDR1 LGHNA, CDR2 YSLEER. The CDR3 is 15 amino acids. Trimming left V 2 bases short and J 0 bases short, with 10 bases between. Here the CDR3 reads CASSQRRGSNYGYTF. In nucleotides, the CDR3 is TGCGCCAGCAGCCAACGACGGGGCTCTAACTATGGCTACACCTTC.

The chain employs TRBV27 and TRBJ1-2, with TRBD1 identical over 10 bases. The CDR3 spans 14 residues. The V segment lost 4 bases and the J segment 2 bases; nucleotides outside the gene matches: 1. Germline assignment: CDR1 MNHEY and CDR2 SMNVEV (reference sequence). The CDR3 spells CASSWDRGNYGYTF. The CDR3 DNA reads TGTGCCAGCAGTTGGGACAGGGGCAACTATGGCTACACCTTC.

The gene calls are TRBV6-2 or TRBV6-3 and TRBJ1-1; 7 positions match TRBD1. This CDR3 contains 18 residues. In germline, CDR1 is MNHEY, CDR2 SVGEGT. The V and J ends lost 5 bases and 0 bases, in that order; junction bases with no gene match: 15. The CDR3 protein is CASSVLPDRYLMNTEAFF. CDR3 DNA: TGTGCCAGCAGTGTTCTTCCGGACAGGTACCTCATGAACACTGAAGCTTTCTTT.